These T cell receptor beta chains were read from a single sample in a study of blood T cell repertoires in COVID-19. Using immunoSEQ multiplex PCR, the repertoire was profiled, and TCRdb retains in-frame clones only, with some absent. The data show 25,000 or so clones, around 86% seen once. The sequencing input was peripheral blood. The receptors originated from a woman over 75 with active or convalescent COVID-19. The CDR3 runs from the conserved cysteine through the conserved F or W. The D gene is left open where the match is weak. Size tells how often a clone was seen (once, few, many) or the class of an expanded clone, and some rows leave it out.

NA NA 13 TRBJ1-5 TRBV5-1 CASSFEGNQPQHF TGCGCCAGCAGCTTCGAGGGCAATCAGCCCCAGCATTTT
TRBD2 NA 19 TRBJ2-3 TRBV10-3 CAISESPGTSGSRTDTQYF TGTGCCATCAGTGAGTCCCCCGGGACTAGCGGGAGCCGTACAGATACGCAGTATTTT
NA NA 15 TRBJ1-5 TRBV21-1 CASSKNAVLNQPQHF TGTGCCAGCAGCAAAAACGCAGTCCTCAATCAGCCCCAGCATTTT
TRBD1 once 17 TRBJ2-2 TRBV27 CASSSLAGGYVAGELFF TGTGCCAGCAGTTCCCTGGCAGGGGGTTATGTTGCCGGGGAGCTGTTTTTT
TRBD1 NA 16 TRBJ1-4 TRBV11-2 CASSSPQGRVGEKLFF TGTGCCAGCAGCTCGCCACAGGGGCGGGTTGGTGAAAAACTGTTTTTT
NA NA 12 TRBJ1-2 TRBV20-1 CSASSNRVGYTF TGCAGTGCTAGTAGCAATCGGGTCGGCTACACCTTC
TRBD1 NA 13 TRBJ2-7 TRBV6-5 CASSKPGGHEQYF TGTGCCAGCAGTAAACCAGGGGGTCACGAGCAGTACTTC
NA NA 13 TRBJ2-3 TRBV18 CASSPGLEDTQYF TGTGCCAGCTCACCGGGACTGGAAGATACGCAGTATTTT
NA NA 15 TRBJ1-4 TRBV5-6 CASSSQGGTNEKLFF TGTGCCAGCAGCTCACAGGGTGGCACTAATGAAAAACTGTTTTTT
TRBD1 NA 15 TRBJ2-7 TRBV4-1 CASAKRDRGLDEQYF TGCGCCAGCGCGAAACGGGACAGGGGGCTCGACGAGCAGTACTTC
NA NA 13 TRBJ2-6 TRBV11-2 CASSLDARVVLTF TGTGCCAGCAGCTTAGATGCCAGGGTCGTCCTGACTTTC
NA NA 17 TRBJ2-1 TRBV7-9 CASSLTLRNRIGDEQFF TGTGCCAGCAGCTTAACTTTGAGAAACAGGATTGGGGATGAGCAGTTCTTC
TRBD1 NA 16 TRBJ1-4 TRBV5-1 CASSSVGGDRGEKLFF TGCGCCAGCAGCTCCGTAGGCGGGGACAGGGGAGAAAAACTGTTTTTT
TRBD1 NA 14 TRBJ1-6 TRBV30 CAWRGQPNNSPLHF TGTGCCTGGAGGGGACAGCCAAATAATTCACCCCTCCACTTT
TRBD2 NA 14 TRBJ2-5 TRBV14 CASSQAGGAETQYF TGTGCCAGCAGCCAAGCCGGGGGGGCAGAGACCCAGTACTTC